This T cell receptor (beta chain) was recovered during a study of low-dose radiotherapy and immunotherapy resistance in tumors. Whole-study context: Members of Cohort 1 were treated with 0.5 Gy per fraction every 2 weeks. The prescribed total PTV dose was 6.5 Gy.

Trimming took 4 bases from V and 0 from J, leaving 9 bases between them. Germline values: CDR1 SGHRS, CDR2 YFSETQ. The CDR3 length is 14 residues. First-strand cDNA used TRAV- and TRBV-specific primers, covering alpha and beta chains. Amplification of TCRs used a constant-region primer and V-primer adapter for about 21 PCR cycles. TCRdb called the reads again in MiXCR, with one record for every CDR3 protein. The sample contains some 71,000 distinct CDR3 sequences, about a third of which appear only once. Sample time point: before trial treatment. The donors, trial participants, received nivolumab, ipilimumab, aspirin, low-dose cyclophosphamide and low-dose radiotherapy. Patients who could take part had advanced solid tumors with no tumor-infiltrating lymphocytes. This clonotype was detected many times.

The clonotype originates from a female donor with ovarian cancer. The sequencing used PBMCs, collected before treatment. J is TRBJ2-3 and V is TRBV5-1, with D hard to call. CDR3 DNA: TGCGCCAGCAGCCTAGGACCAAGCACAGATACGCAGTATTTT. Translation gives CASSLGPSTDTQYF.